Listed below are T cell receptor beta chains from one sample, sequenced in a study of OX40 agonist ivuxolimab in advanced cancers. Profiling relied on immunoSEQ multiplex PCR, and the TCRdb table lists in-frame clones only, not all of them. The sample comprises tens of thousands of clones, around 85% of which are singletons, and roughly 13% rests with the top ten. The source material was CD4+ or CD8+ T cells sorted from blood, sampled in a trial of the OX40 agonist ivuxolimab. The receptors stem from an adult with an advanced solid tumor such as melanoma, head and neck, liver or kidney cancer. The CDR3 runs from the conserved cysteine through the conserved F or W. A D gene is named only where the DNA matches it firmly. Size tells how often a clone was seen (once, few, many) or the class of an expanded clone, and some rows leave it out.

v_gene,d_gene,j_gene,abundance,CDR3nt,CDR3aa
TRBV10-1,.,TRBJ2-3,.,TGCGCCAGCAGCTCCGGGACTCGAAGCACAGATACGCAGTATTTT,CASSSGTRSTDTQYF
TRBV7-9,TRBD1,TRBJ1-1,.,TGTGCCAGCAGCCCGGACAGGGGGCTTCCGAACGCGGCTTTCTTT,CASSPDRGLPNAAFF
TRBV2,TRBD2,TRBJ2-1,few,TGTGCCAGCAGTGAGCGGGGAGGGCCGAAAAATGAGCAGTTCTTC,CASSERGGPKNEQFF
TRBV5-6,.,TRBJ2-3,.,TGTGCCAGCAGCGGGGACTTCACAGATACGCAGTATTTT,CASSGDFTDTQYF
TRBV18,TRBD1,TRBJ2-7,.,TGTGCCAGCTCACCACTGGCGAGACAGGGGGCGAAGGAGCAGTACTTC,CASSPLARQGAKEQYF
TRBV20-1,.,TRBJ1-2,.,TGCAGTGCTAATAGGGACTATGGCTACACCTTC,CSANRDYGYTF
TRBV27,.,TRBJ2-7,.,TGTGCCAGCAGTCCCACCTGGTGGGCGAGGGACGAGCAGTACTTC,CASSPTWWARDEQYF
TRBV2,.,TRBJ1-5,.,TGTGCCAGCAGTCGGGACATCAATCAGCCCCAGCATTTT,CASSRDINQPQHF
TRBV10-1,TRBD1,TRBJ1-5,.,TGCGCCAGCAGTGGTATTTCGGGACAGGGGAATCAGCCCCAGCATTTT,CASSGISGQGNQPQHF
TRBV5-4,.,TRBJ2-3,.,TGTGCCAGCAGCTTGGGAACCTTGAGAGATACGCAGTATTTT,CASSLGTLRDTQYF
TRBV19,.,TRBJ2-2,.,TGTGCCAGTAGTTTTGGGGGACCCACCGGGGAGCTGTTTTTT,CASSFGGPTGELFF
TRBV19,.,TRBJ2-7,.,TGTGCCAGTAGTATGACAGGCCTCAGCTCCTACGAGCAGTACTTC,CASSMTGLSSYEQYF
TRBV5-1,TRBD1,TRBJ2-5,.,TGCGCCAGCAGCCCGACCGGGACAGCGTACCAAGAGACCCAGTACTTC,CASSPTGTAYQETQYF
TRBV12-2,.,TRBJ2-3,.,TGTGCCAGCAGCTCGGGACTAGCGGGAGTTGCAGATACGCAGTATTTT,CASSSGLAGVADTQYF
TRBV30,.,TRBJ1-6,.,TGTGCCTGGAGGCAATTTGGGGGCAGGGACCAATCACCCCTCCACTTT,CAWRQFGGRDQSPLHF
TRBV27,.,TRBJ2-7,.,TGTGCCAGCAGTTCTTCTCTCTACGAGCAGTACTTC,CASSSSLYEQYF
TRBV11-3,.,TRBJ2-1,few,TGTGCCAGCAGCATTTCCGGGAACTCCGAAAGGGAGCAGTTCTTC,CASSISGNSEREQFF
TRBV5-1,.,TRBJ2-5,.,TGCGCCAGCAGCTTGGAACAGGGATCGGGAGAGACCCAGTACTTC,CASSLEQGSGETQYF
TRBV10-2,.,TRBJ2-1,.,TGCGCCAGCAGTGAGAGGGCTAGCTGGTTCAATGAGCAGTTCTTC,CASSERASWFNEQFF
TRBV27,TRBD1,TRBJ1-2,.,TGTGCCAGCAGTTTAGACAGGGGGCAATATGGCTACACCTTC,CASSLDRGQYGYTF
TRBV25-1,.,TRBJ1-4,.,TGTGCCAGCAGTGAAAGGGCGACGGACAATGAAAAACTGTTTTTT,CASSERATDNEKLFF
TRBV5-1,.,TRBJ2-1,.,TGCGCCAGCAGCTTGGCCGCGGTCTACAATGAGCAGTTCTTC,CASSLAAVYNEQFF
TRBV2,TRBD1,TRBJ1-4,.,TGTGCCAGCAGTCGACAGGGCGTAAAACTGTTTTTT,CASSRQGVKLFF
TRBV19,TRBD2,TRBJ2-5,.,TGTGCCAGTAGTCGACTAGCGGGAGGGGAGACCCAGTACTTC,CASSRLAGGETQYF
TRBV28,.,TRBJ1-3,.,TGTGCCAGCAGCCCAGCGCGAGACGGAAACACCATATATTTT,CASSPARDGNTIYF
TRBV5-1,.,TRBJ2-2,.,TGCGCCAGCAGCTTGTCCAGGGGGAACACCGGGGAGCTGTTTTTT,CASSLSRGNTGELFF
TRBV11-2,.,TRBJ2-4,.,TGTGCCAGCCGGGGGCTAGCCAAAAACATTCAGTACTTC,CASRGLAKNIQYF
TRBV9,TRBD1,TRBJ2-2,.,TGTGCCAGCAGCGTCGGGACAGGGAACACCGGGGAGCTGTTTTTT,CASSVGTGNTGELFF
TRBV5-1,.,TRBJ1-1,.,TGCGCCAGCAGCTCGCCTCGGGTCGGGGGCACTGAAGCTTTCTTT,CASSSPRVGGTEAFF